A selection of T cell receptor beta chains follows, all from one sample in a study of shared clonotypes between healthy human individuals. TCRdb keeps only in-frame clones here, not all; method: immunoSEQ multiplex PCR. The repertoire holds approximately 2,000,000 clones, with about 90% as singletons. The sequenced material came from naive CD4+ T cells from PBMCs. All receptors come from a man in his late teens or twenties in good health. Some clones in this sample may be carry-over from other donors' samples. CDR3s include the opening cysteine and the closing phenylalanine or tryptophan.

v_call,j_call,cdr3_aa
TRBV5-1,TRBJ2-2,CASSRSPGQGDTGELFF
TRBV5-1,TRBJ2-3,CASSLAPAASTDTQYF
TRBV6-1,TRBJ2-1,CASSEENPLAGLPYNEQFF
TRBV5-1,TRBJ1-3,CASSDQGSENTIYF
TRBV19,TRBJ2-4,CASSTSGGQVIQYF
TRBV2,TRBJ1-2,CASSVDGGLYGYTF
TRBV5-6,TRBJ2-3,CASSTFGLAGGSTDTQYF
TRBV7-9,TRBJ1-4,CASSPGQGDTTNEKLFF
TRBV2,TRBJ1-1,CASSPDRGGKAFF
TRBV5-1,TRBJ1-4,CASSLVVSGEKLFF
TRBV7-9,TRBJ2-1,CASSFPGGRVSEQFF
TRBV20-1,TRBJ1-1,CSASPREEAFF
TRBV4-1,TRBJ1-2,CASSQERAFYGYTF
TRBV5-6,TRBJ2-6,CASSFDTGETSLGANVLTF
TRBV10-2,TRBJ2-2,CASSESGYRELFF
TRBV5-1,TRBJ1-4,CASSLQSGNEKLFF
TRBV2,TRBJ2-7,CASSRTGFTYEQYF
TRBV19,TRBJ1-5,CASRGQRNQPQHF
TRBV7-9,TRBJ1-3,CASSLIPSNTIYF
TRBV7-2,TRBJ2-5,CASSPGQTQETQYF
TRBV7-9,TRBJ2-1,CASSPQGPSSYPLPHEQFF
TRBV6-5,TRBJ2-1,CASNPAGYNEQFF
TRBV4-2,TRBJ2-6,CASSQDLAGTIGPSGANVLTF
TRBV28,TRBJ1-3,CARGGPLAGNTIYF
TRBV25-1,TRBJ1-5,CASSTWQSNQPQHF
TRBV5-8,TRBJ2-5,CASSPRGIKETQYF
TRBV9,TRBJ2-7,CASSVGRDRGYEQYF
TRBV19,TRBJ2-7,CASRNTGGGYEQYF
TRBV27,TRBJ2-5,CASSPRGGRREETQYF
TRBV19,TRBJ1-5,CASRAGNSNQPQHF
TRBV11-2,TRBJ2-2,CASSLGYRSVFTGELFF
TRBV7-2,TRBJ1-3,CASSPGTGNTIYF
TRBV7-8,TRBJ2-3,CASSQTSGTPGF
TRBV6-4,TRBJ2-5,CASSDWTGQETQYF
TRBV7-7,TRBJ2-3,CASSLAGSPDTQYF
TRBV11-2,TRBJ2-1,CASSLAGGRVWEQFF
TRBV21-1,TRBJ1-2,CASSKGAGGDYGYTF
TRBV19,TRBJ2-7,CASSPRTGTYEQYF
TRBV7-2,TRBJ2-7,CASSLDAGAEQYF
TRBV2,TRBJ1-5,CASSELSRDQPQHF
TRBV10-1,TRBJ2-7,CASRHRGARHEQYF
TRBV5-4,TRBJ2-1,CASSLEGSRGEREFF
TRBV15,TRBJ1-3,CATSRVGKSYTIYF
TRBV7-3,TRBJ2-2,CASSFGGSTNTGELFF
TRBV27,TRBJ2-7,CASSLQTSKAAYEQYF
TRBV27,TRBJ2-7,CASRGTVSYEQYF
TRBV29-1,TRBJ2-5,CSFNSGEETQYF
TRBV9,TRBJ2-2,CASSARTSTGELFF
TRBV27,TRBJ2-3,CASSFGTGSTDTQYF
TRBV5-1,TRBJ2-3,CASSRNTDTQYF